Listed below are T cell receptor beta chains from one sample, sequenced in a study of shared clonotypes between healthy human individuals. TCRdb's copy holds only in-frame clones and misses some; the assay was immunoSEQ multiplex PCR. The sample includes about 580,000 clones, nearly 98% of them seen just once. Material for sequencing was naive CD8+ T cells sorted from blood. The receptor set was obtained from a young man in good health. CDR3s include the opening cysteine and the closing phenylalanine or tryptophan. Each record gives: V gene, J gene, CDR3 protein.

>TRBV9|TRBJ2-3
CASSGRGADTQYF
>TRBV28|TRBJ2-1
CASTLAGVVEQFF
>TRBV9|TRBJ2-1
CASSPSGLAGMIESYNEQFF
>TRBV23-1|TRBJ1-1
CASSSGQGFKNTEAFF
>TRBV28|TRBJ2-7
CASSRGIEQYF
>TRBV7-2|TRBJ2-3
CASSLPVFSLAENTDTQYF
>TRBV7-9|TRBJ2-7
CASSPGTGVEQYF
>TRBV11-3|TRBJ2-5
CASSLWTGKTQYF
>TRBV14|TRBJ1-2
CASSQGRGGFGGYTF
>TRBV27|TRBJ2-7
CASSPRQGPYEQYF
>TRBV6-1|TRBJ2-2
CASRRNGELFF
>TRBV7-9|TRBJ1-2
CASSLESQGLYGYTF
>TRBV10-3|TRBJ1-4
CATAADEKLFF
>TRBV19|TRBJ2-7
CASSARRDYEQYF
>TRBV11-1|TRBJ2-1
CASSLDLAGAWNEQFF
>TRBV10-3|TRBJ2-3
CAISGPGQGGYTGTDTQYF
>TRBV15|TRBJ2-1
CATSSRMGTSHEQFF
>TRBV9|TRBJ2-1
CASSVSGSSSNEQFF
>TRBV7-9|TRBJ2-1
CASSLWRETYNEQFF
>TRBV7-6|TRBJ2-1
CASSGTSNIDEQFF
>TRBV2|TRBJ2-1
CASRGRAQFF
>TRBV6-5|TRBJ1-2
CASSPTPLYGYTF
>TRBV18|TRBJ2-3
CASSPYVGGSTDTQYF
>TRBV18|TRBJ2-4
CASSPGTSGSFAKNIQYF
>TRBV28|TRBJ1-2
CASSFNYGYTF
>TRBV7-6|TRBJ2-7
CASSPGQGTYEQYF
>TRBV7-9|TRBJ2-7
CASSLIETGAHEQYF
>TRBV7-2|TRBJ2-2
CASSLTSGKSGELFF
>TRBV5-1|TRBJ2-1
CASSLVGLAGDNEQFF
>TRBV28|TRBJ2-1
CASSFAAGGLDEQFF
>TRBV15|TRBJ2-7
CATSRDQWTGGRNEQYF
>TRBV5-1|TRBJ2-3
CASSLFSGRITDTQYF
>TRBV9|TRBJ2-3
CASSPGLITDTQYF
>TRBV5-6|TRBJ1-3
CASSFPQGDSGNTIYF
>TRBV10-3|TRBJ2-6
CAISETVTIGSGANVLTF
>TRBV7-3|TRBJ2-7
CASSLTRAGQYYEQYF
>TRBV10-3|TRBJ1-1
CAISGSASMNTEAFF
>TRBV7-9|TRBJ2-7
CASSPPTHSYEQYF
>TRBV11-2|TRBJ2-7
CASSLGRPAAYEQYF
>TRBV2|TRBJ1-5
CASSVGTKDQPQHF